Below are 14 T cell receptor beta chains sequenced from a single sample in a study of shared clonotypes between healthy human individuals. Profiling relied on immunoSEQ multiplex PCR, and the TCRdb table lists in-frame clones only, not all of them. The data show approximately 440,000 clones, more than 70% seen once. Sequencing used PBMCs. These receptors all stem from a woman in her thirties or forties in good health. Some clones in this sample may be carry-over from other donors' samples.

The V call is TRBV9, the J call TRBJ2-3; D not certain. Germline-derived CDR1 and CDR2 are SGDLS and YYNGEE. CDR3 length: 15 amino acids. V was cut by 1 base and J by 3 bases, with 12 bases left in between. The CDR3 region is CASSVSSTGTDTQYF. DNA for the CDR3: TGTGCCAGCAGCGTAAGTAGTACGGGTACAGATACGCAGTATTTT.

The chain recombines TRBV7-8 with TRBJ2-5; D gene unclear. Trimming pared 5 bases from V and 4 bases from J, leaving 8 bases between. The length of the CDR3 is 12 residues. Germline V lookup: CDR1 SGHVS, CDR2 FQNEAQ. The CDR3 DNA follows: TGTGCCAGCAGCCCGCAAGGAGAGACCCAGTACTTC. Translating gives CASSPQGETQYF.

The V call is TRBV20-1, the J call TRBJ1-5, with D hard to call. With 3 bases removed from V and 7 bases from J, the gap between germline ends came to 7 bases. This CDR3 spans 11 amino acids. CDR1 and CDR2 (germline): DFQATT, SNEGSKA (reference sequence). In DNA form, the CDR3 reads TGCAGTGCTAGTTCAGGACAGCCCCAGCATTTT. Its translation is CSASSGQPQHF.

On this clone: Just one base apart from a much larger clone, this may be a read error. This rearrangement joins TRBV28 to TRBJ2-7; a weak D match, TRBD2 (6 bases). The length of the CDR3 is 14 residues. The germline V gene encodes CDR1 MDHEN and CDR2 SYDVKM. CDR3: CASSLGLMFYGQYF. In DNA, the CDR3 is TGTGCCAGCAGTTTGGGACTTATGTTTTACGGGCAGTACTTC. Using reference TRBV28 and TRBJ2-7 for the parts outside the CDR3, the full variable domain is DVKVTQSSRYLVKRTGEKVFLECVQDMDHENMFWYRQDPGLGLRLIYFSYDVKMKEKGDIPEGYSVSREKKERFSLILESASTNQTSMYLCASSLGLMFYGQYFGPGTRLTVT.

As for this clone: This likely stems from a read error, as it lies one base from a far larger clone. V gene TRBV11-2 combines with J gene TRBJ2-7, with TRBD1 as a possible D gene (6 bases). With 8 bases removed from V and 5 bases from J, the gap between germline ends came to 22 bases. From germline, CDR1 is SGHAT and CDR2 FQNNGV. The CDR3 is 15 residues long. As DNA, the CDR3 is TGTGCCAGCGGCCGAACAGGGCTTCCAGTGAACGAGCAGTACTTC. It is translated as CASGRTGLPVNEQYF. Using reference TRBV11-2 and TRBJ2-7 for the parts outside the CDR3, the full variable domain is EAGVAQSPRYKIIEKRQSVAFWCNPISGHATLYWYQQILGQGPKLLIQFQNNGVVDDSQLPKDRFSAERLKGVDSTLKIQPAKLEDSAVYLCASGRTGLPVNEQYFGPGTRLTVT.

This clone appeared once. The V and J genes are TRBV28 and TRBJ1-5; D not certain. The CDR3 loop spans 15 amino acids. V lost 5 bases and J lost 3, with 14 bases in between. Germline assignment: CDR1 MDHEN and CDR2 SYDVKM. The CDR3 DNA sequence: TGTGCCAGCAGTCTTAAAGGACGGATCAATCAGCCCCAGCATTTT. It specifies CASSLKGRINQPQHF.

This clone came up many times. V is TRBV2 and J is TRBJ1-5; no definite D call. V lost 5 bases to trimming and J lost 4 bases, with 9 bases between them. Germline-derived CDR1 and CDR2 are SNHLY and FYNNEI. The CDR3 extends over 13 amino acids. CDR3 coding DNA: TGTGCCAGCAGTTACGAGGAGAATCAGCCCCAGCATTTT. Its protein is CASSYEENQPQHF.

V usage is TRBV7-3 and J usage is TRBJ2-3; TRBD1 matches at 8 bases. The CDR3 totals 18 residues. CDR1 and CDR2 from the germline V gene are SGHTA and FQGTGA. After removal of 2 bases from V and 0 bases from J, the junction contained 10 bases not matched to a gene. The CDR3 region has the DNA TGTGCCAGCAGCTTATGTAGGGGACAGGCCTGGAGCACAGATACGCAGTATTTT. It specifies CASSLCRGQAWSTDTQYF.

The chain recombines TRBV18 with TRBJ1-2; D remains unclear. The CDR3 extends over 16 amino acids. Germline-derived CDR1 and CDR2 are KGHSH and LQKENI. Between the trimmed V and J ends, which lost 2 bases and 0 bases, there was a span of 13 bases. The CDR3 here is CASSPTMERPNYGYTF. CDR3 nucleotide sequence: TGTGCCAGCTCACCAACTATGGAGAGGCCTAACTATGGCTACACCTTC.

The chain is built from TRBV6-1 and TRBJ2-5; 7 bases match TRBD1. Germline V CDR1 and CDR2: MNHNS, SASEGT. V dropped 8 bases and J dropped 9; count of bases not matched to a gene: 9. The CDR3 covers 12 residues. CDR3 in DNA: TGTGCCAGCGGCCGAGGGGGCGCATCCCAGTACTTC. Amino acids: CASGRGGASQYF.

Concerning this clone: A read error likely explains this, since a far larger clone differs by one base. The rearrangement links TRBV30 to TRBJ2-6, with D unclear. CDR1 GTSNPN and CDR2 SVGIG come from the germline V gene (reference sequence). V lost 2 bases, J lost 4 bases, and 15 bases lay in between. This CDR3 is 16 amino acids long. The CDR3 DNA is TGTGCCTGGAGTCGCATCGGGTTCGTCGGGGCCAACGTCCTGACTTTC. Amino acids: CAWSRIGFVGANVLTF.

Of note for this clone: At one end the junction does not follow the germline gene, possibly because of a read error. The rearrangement joins TRBV27 to TRBJ2-7; 15 bases fit TRBD2. The CDR3 has 13 amino acids. Per germline, CDR1 MNHEY and CDR2 SMNVEV (reference sequence). CDR3 protein: CASRGLAGGQVDF. The CDR3 coding sequence is TGTGCCAGCAGGGGACTAGCGGGAGGACAAGTAGACTTC.

The chain uses TRBV7-8 and TRBJ1-5, with 8 bases aligning to TRBD1. Germline loops: CDR1 SGHVS, CDR2 FQNEAQ. CDR3 length equals 14 residues. The trim removed 3 bases at V and 7 bases at J, leaving 5 bases unmatched. The CDR3 DNA reads TGTGCCAGCAGCTTGGGACAGGACCGCCAGCCCCAGCATTTT. Translation gives CASSLGQDRQPQHF. The variable domain in full, with the rest retrieved from reference TRBV7-8 and TRBJ1-5, is GAGVSQSPRYKVAKRGQDVALRCDPISGHVSLFWYQQALGQGPEFLTYFQNEAQLDKSGLPSDRFFAERPEGSVSTLKIQRTQQEDSAVYLCASSLGQDRQPQHFGDGTRLSIL.

The chain recombines TRBV10-3 with TRBJ1-1, with unresolved D. Trimming cost V 4 bases and J 4 bases, with 10 bases left between them. The CDR3 loop spans 13 amino acids. CDR1 and CDR2 from the germline V gene are ENHRY and SYGVKD. The CDR3 DNA is TGTGCCATCAGTGTTGGCAGCGTCACTGAAGCTTTCTTT. Translated: CAISVGSVTEAFF.